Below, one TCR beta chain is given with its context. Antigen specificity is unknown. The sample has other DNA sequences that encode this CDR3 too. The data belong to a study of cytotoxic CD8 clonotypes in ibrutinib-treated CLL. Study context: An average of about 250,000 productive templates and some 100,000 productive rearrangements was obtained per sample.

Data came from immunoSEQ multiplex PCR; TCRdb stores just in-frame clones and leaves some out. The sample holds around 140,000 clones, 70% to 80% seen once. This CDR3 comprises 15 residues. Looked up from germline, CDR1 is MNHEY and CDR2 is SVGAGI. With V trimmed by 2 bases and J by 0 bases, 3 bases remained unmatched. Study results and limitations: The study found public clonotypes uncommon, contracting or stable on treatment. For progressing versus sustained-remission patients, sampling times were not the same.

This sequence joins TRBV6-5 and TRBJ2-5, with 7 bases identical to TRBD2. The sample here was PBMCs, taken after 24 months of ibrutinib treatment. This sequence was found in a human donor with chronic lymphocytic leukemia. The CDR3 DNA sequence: TGTGCCAGCAGTTACGGGGGGGGGAACCAAGAGACCCAGTACTTC. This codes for CASSYGGGNQETQYF.